A selection of T cell receptor beta chains follows, all from one sample in a study of post-analysis software for immune sequencing data. TCRdb itself ran the PCR reads through MiXCR, one entry per CDR3 protein. The sample holds about 620,000 distinct CDR3 sequences; roughly 40% are singletons and the top ten take under 2%. Sequencing input: blood. The receptors here all came from a girl under 18 with multiple sclerosis. CDR3s include the opening cysteine and the closing phenylalanine or tryptophan. D genes are given only for firm matches. Clone size, where shown, is once, few, many, or a class for clones that have expanded.

>.|.|TRBJ2-7|TRBV12-3/TRBV12-4
TGTGCCAGCAGTTTAGCGCTAGGGGGGACAGCGAGATACGAGCAGTACTTC
CASSLALGGTARYEQYF
>.|few|TRBJ2-7|TRBV20-1
TGCAGTGCTGGCTCGGGGAGCTCCTACGAGCAGTACTTC
CSAGSGSSYEQYF
>.|.|TRBJ1-1|TRBV12-3/TRBV12-4
TGTGCCAGCAGTCACCGACACCTGAACACTGAAGCTTTCTTT
CASSHRHLNTEAFF
>TRBD1|.|TRBJ1-2|TRBV12-3/TRBV12-4
TGTGCCAGCAGTTTTGAGTTTTGGGGGACAGGGCTCGATGGCTACACCTTC
CASSFEFWGTGLDGYTF
>TRBD1|.|TRBJ1-5|TRBV7-9
TGTGCCAGCAGCTTAAGTGGGACAGGGGCCGGCAATCAGCCCCAGCATTTT
CASSLSGTGAGNQPQHF
>.|.|TRBJ2-7|TRBV5-1
TGCGCCAGCAGCAGGGGACAAGGGGGAACCTACGAGCAGTACTTC
CASSRGQGGTYEQYF
>.|.|TRBJ2-4|TRBV4-1
TGCGCCAGCAGCCAAGATTCTACAAGGGGGAAAAACATTCAGTACTTC
CASSQDSTRGKNIQYF
>TRBD2|.|TRBJ2-1|TRBV24-1
TGTGCCACCAGTGATTTCCTAGCGGGACAAGCCAGGGAGCAGTTCTTC
CATSDFLAGQAREQFF
>.|.|TRBJ1-2|TRBV7-9
TGTGCCAGCAGCTTAGCGTACGAGATTGACAGAAAACTTAACTATGGCTACACCTTC
CASSLAYEIDRKLNYGYTF
>.|few|TRBJ2-4|TRBV12-3/TRBV12-4
TGTGCCAGCAGTTTAGGGACCATTCAGTACTTC
CASSLGTIQYF
>TRBD1|.|TRBJ2-3|TRBV12-3/TRBV12-4
TGTGCCAGCAGTTTGGACAGGGTGATGCCAGATACGCAGTATTTT
CASSLDRVMPDTQYF
>.|.|TRBJ2-7|TRBV20-1
TGCAGTGCTAGCGCGCAGGCCCCACTGCCATACGAGCAGTACTTC
CSASAQAPLPYEQYF
>TRBD2|many|TRBJ2-7|TRBV5-1
TGCGCCAGCAGCTTGGAGCTAGCGGGAGGCAACGAGCAGTACTTC
CASSLELAGGNEQYF
>TRBD2|.|TRBJ2-1|TRBV6-5
TGTGCCAGCAGTATAGCGGGGCGAACCTACAATGAGCAGTTCTTC
CASSIAGRTYNEQFF
>TRBD1|many|TRBJ1-2|TRBV20-1
TGCAGTGCTAGTATTCCAGGGGGGAACTATGGCTACACCTTC
CSASIPGGNYGYTF
>.|once|TRBJ1-2|TRBV3-1
TGTGCCAGCAGCCAAGCAGGGAGAGGCTACACCTTC
CASSQAGRGYTF
>.|few|TRBJ2-7|TRBV4-1
TGCGCCAGCAGCCAAGGGACAGACCTTAGGGGATACGAGCAGTACTTC
CASSQGTDLRGYEQYF
>TRBD2|.|TRBJ2-1|TRBV12-3/TRBV12-4
TGTGCCAGCAGACCCCGACTAGCGGGGGGCTACAATGAGCAGTTCTTC
CASRPRLAGGYNEQFF
>.|.|TRBJ2-1|TRBV5-5
TGTGCCAGCAGCTTCGGAGGGGCTGAGGAGCAGTTCTTC
CASSFGGAEEQFF
>.|.|TRBJ2-7|TRBV12-3/TRBV12-4
TGTGCCAGCAGTTTGCAGAGGTTCCTCGAGCAGTACTTC
CASSLQRFLEQYF
>.|.|TRBJ2-6|TRBV11-3
.
CASSLSWGTGANVRTF
>TRBD1|.|TRBJ2-7|TRBV10-3
TGTGCCATCAGTGACTGGTCAGGGGGATCCTACGAGCAGTACTTC
CAISDWSGGSYEQYF
>.|once|TRBJ2-3|TRBV18
TGTGCCAGCTCACCCCCGTCTAGTCGGGGAGATACGCAGTATTTT
CASSPPSSRGDTQYF
>.|.|TRBJ2-5|TRBV27
TGTGCCAGCAGGCATCACGCCGGGGGAGAGACCCAGTACTTC
CASRHHAGGETQYF
>.|once|TRBJ2-7|TRBV12-3/TRBV12-4
TGTGCCAGCAGTTTCGGCCGGGCGAGGGATGAGCAGTACTTC
CASSFGRARDEQYF
>TRBD2|few|TRBJ2-1|TRBV5-1
TGCGCCAGCAGCTCCCTAGCGGGATGGAATGAGCAGTTCTTC
CASSSLAGWNEQFF
>.|few|TRBJ1-5|TRBV6-6
TGTGCCACTAAACTGGGCAGCAATCAGCCCCAGCATTTT
CATKLGSNQPQHF